The next 18 T cell receptor beta chains were all read from a single sample in a study of tumor-infiltrating lymphocytes in primary liver carcinoma. Germline DNA was also extracted, and blood RNA was taken from unsorted whole blood. TCR beta cDNA came from approximately 0.55 ug total RNA, primed with a constant-region primer. Three nested multiplex PCR rounds, a slightly modified ARM-PCR, produced the libraries for TCR beta. Primers for the first two PCR rounds were TRBV1-TRBV30 forward primers and a C-beta reverse primer (around 11 cycles per round). TCRdb reprocessed the multiplex PCR reads with MiXCR, giving one entry per CDR3 protein. The sample has around 330,000 distinct CDR3 sequences; 45% to 70% are singletons. Sequenced sample: peripheral blood. The receptors derive from a woman aged 25 to 39 with primary liver carcinoma and hepatitis B virus infection.

Of note for this clonotype: A junction boundary mismatches the germline segment, possibly from a read error. The chain couples TRBV7-9 to TRBJ2-3; D gene unclear. CDR3 length: 15 residues. Germline CDR1 SEHNR, CDR2 FQNEAQ (reference sequence). The CDR3: CASSHFLVSTDTRYF. Here the CDR3 DNA reads TGTGCCAGCAGCCACTTCCTTGTTAGCACAGATACGCGGTATTTT.

This clonotype was counted once. Its ends do not fully match the called genes, so a read error is possible. The rearrangement links TRBV20-1 to TRBJ2-3; 11 nucleotides align to TRBD2. The CDR3 sequence is 18 residues long. Germline V lookup: CDR1 DFQATT, CDR2 SNEGSKA (reference sequence). CDR3 protein: CSARPPRTSGPRTDTHYF. CDR3 in DNA: TGCAGTGCTAGACCACCGCGGACTAGCGGGCCGCGGACAGATACGCACTATTTT.

The chain links TRBV12-3 or TRBV12-4 to TRBJ2-1; 16 bases are a match to TRBD2. The CDR3 has 16 amino acids. The ends lost 4 bases at V and 7 bases at J; junction bases unmatched: 4. The CDR3 reads CASSSGTSGRVNEQFF. The CDR3 DNA follows: TGTGCCAGCAGTTCCGGGACTAGCGGGAGGGTAAATGAGCAGTTCTTC.

With respect to this clonotype: Germline is not matched at one junction end, which may reflect a read error. The rearrangement links TRBV12-3 or TRBV12-4 to TRBJ1-2; perhaps TRBD1 as D (5 bases). The CDR3 sequence is 13 residues long. The CDR3 reads CASSLVRESGYIF. CDR3 bases: TGTGCCAGCAGTTTGGTCAGGGAGTCTGGCTACATCTTC.

Worth noting for this clonotype: One junction end does not reproduce the germline sequence, and a read error may be involved. This sequence joins TRBV4-3 and TRBJ2-1, with D possibly matching TRBD1 (6 bases). CDR1 and CDR2 from the germline V gene are LGHNA and YSLEER. The CDR3 is 16 amino acids. The CDR3 sequence is CAIGRKGQASYNEQFF. The DNA of the CDR3 is TGTGCCATCGGCCGAAAGGGACAAGCCTCCTACAATGAGCAGTTCTTC.

The chain carries TRBV5-4 and TRBJ2-7; D is possibly TRBD1 or TRBD2 (5 bases each). Germline lookup yields CDR1 SGHNT and CDR2 YYREEE (reference sequence). This CDR3 is built from 15 residues. Between the trimmed V and J ends, which lost 1 base and 3 bases, there was a span of 14 bases. CDR3 DNA sequence: TGTGCCAGCAGCTTGCCAGGGATCGGGGTCTACGAGCAGTACTTC. Translated: CASSLPGIGVYEQYF. The variable domain in full, with the rest retrieved from reference TRBV5-4 and TRBJ2-7, is ETGVTQSPTHLIKTRGQQVTLRCSSQSGHNTVSWYQQALGQGPQFIFQYYREEENGRGNFPPRFSGLQFPNYSSELNVNALELDDSALYLCASSLPGIGVYEQYFGPGTRLTVT.

The V gene is TRBV12-5, the J gene TRBJ1-5, with unresolved D. Per germline, CDR1 LGHNT and CDR2 FRNRAP. Trimming removed 0 bases from V and 9 bases from J, with 9 bases in between. The CDR3 runs to 13 residues. The CDR3 loop reads CASGLVRGGPQHF. The CDR3 DNA sequence: TGTGCTAGTGGTTTGGTTCGTGGAGGGCCCCAGCATTTT.

With respect to this clonotype: Since a much larger clone is just one base distant, this may be a read error. The chain has TRBV11-2 and TRBJ2-2; either TRBD1 or TRBD2 may supply D (5 bases each). From germline, CDR1 is SGHAT and CDR2 FQNNGV. The CDR3 runs 14 residues. The CDR3 loop reads CASSHGRVTGELSF. CDR3 in DNA: TGTGCCAGCAGCCATGGCAGGGTAACCGGGGAGCTGTCTTTT.

The chain employs TRBV11-2 and TRBJ2-2, with D maybe TRBD2 (5 bases). The CDR3 has 16 residues. The germline V gene has CDR1 SGHAT and CDR2 FQNNGV. V dropped 7 bases and J dropped 1 base, with 16 bases sitting between them. DNA for the CDR3: TGTGCCAGCAACTCACGACTAACGGTGAACACCGGGGAGCTGTTTTTT. The encoded protein is CASNSRLTVNTGELFF.

This clonotype was counted only a few times. The CDR3 nucleotides are TGCAGTGCCCGAAGGCCCTATAATTCACCCCTCCACTTT. This encodes CSARRPYNSPLHF. V gene TRBV20-1 combines with J gene TRBJ1-6, with D unresolved. Germline CDR1 reads DFQATT; CDR2 reads SNEGSKA (reference sequence). Trimming cost V 6 bases and J 2 bases, with 8 bases left between them. The CDR3 runs 13 residues.

CDR3 in amino acids: CASSFRTGGSYGYTF. The CDR3, as DNA: TGTGCCAGCAGTTTCCGGACAGGGGGGAGCTATGGCTACACCTTC. This chain connects TRBV12-3 or TRBV12-4 to TRBJ1-2, with 10 bases aligning to TRBD1. Trimming removed 3 bases from V and 4 bases from J; junction bases left unmatched: 5. CDR3 length: 15 amino acids.

This clonotype showed up many times. The chain employs TRBV29-1 and TRBJ1-5; D unresolved. CDR3 size: 14 residues. The V end was cut by 6 bases, the J end by 2 bases, with 14 bases between. The germline V gene encodes CDR1 SQVTM and CDR2 ANQGSEA. The CDR3 DNA reads as TGCAGCGTCACCTACAATGGGGGCAATCAGCCCCAGCATTTT. Translation gives CSVTYNGGNQPQHF.

V gene TRBV7-9 combines with J gene TRBJ2-2, with D hard to call. The CDR3 contains 12 residues. Germline CDR1 and CDR2: SEHNR and FQNEAQ (reference sequence). Trimming took off 5 bases at V and 6 bases at J, with 7 bases between the two ends. The CDR3 reads CASSPLSGELFF. DNA for the CDR3: TGTGCCAGCAGCCCATTATCCGGGGAGCTGTTTTTT.

Worth noting for this clonotype: No conserved phenylalanine or tryptophan is present at the end of the CDR3, so a read error is the likely explanation. V gene TRBV4-1 combines with J gene TRBJ2-1, with 12 bases that match TRBD2. The V gene end was trimmed by 3 bases and the J gene end by 9 bases; junction bases not matched to a gene: 9. CDR1 and CDR2 (germline): MGHRA, YSYEKL. The CDR3 is 16 residues long. The CDR3 DNA reads TGCGCCAGCAGCCACCCCGGGACTAGCGGGCGAAGTGAGCAGTTCATC. It encodes CASSHPGTSGRSEQFI.

The V gene is TRBV30, the J gene TRBJ2-5; TRBD1 might be the D (6 bases). V was clipped by 0 bases and J by 4 bases, with 12 bases between them. This CDR3 has 14 residues. Germline V gives CDR1 GTSNPN, CDR2 SVGIG (reference sequence). The CDR3 sequence: CAWSVLGAPETQYF. DNA of the CDR3: TGTGCCTGGAGTGTACTGGGGGCCCCAGAGACCCAGTACTTC. Combining the CDR3 with reference TRBV30 and TRBJ2-5 gives the whole variable domain SQTIHQWPATLVQPVGSPLSLECTVEGTSNPNLYWYRQAAGRGLQLLFYSVGIGQISSEVPQNLSASRPQDRQFILSSKKLLLSDSGFYLCAWSVLGAPETQYFGPGTRLLVL.

The rearrangement links TRBV7-9 to TRBJ2-1; TRBD2 aligns across 15 bases. Germline V gives CDR1 SEHNR, CDR2 FQNEAQ (reference sequence). V dropped 5 bases and J dropped 4; count of bases not matched to a gene: 9. The CDR3 is made up of 18 amino acids. The CDR3 here is CASSPGLAGGPRYNEQFF. The CDR3 nucleotides are TGTGCCAGCAGCCCTGGACTAGCGGGAGGGCCCAGGTACAATGAGCAGTTCTTC.

A word on this clonotype: Here the CDR3 omits its conserved ending phenylalanine or tryptophan, so a read error is the likely source. The chain is built from TRBV29-1 and TRBJ2-5; tentatively, D is TRBD1 (6 bases). V shed 4 bases and J shed 5 bases, with 11 bases lying between them. The CDR3 extends over 12 amino acids. Germline V lookup: CDR1 SQVTM, CDR2 ANQGSEA. CDR3 residues: CSVGGGSETQYL. For the CDR3, the DNA is TGCAGCGTTGGTGGGGGCAGCGAGACCCAGTACCTC.

In this sample, this clonotype turned up a few times. This may arise from a read error, as a much more abundant clone is one base away. The chain employs TRBV6-6 and TRBJ2-1; TRBD2 matches at 9 bases. This CDR3 contains 17 residues. Looked up from germline, CDR1 is MNHNY and CDR2 is SVGAGI (reference sequence). This CDR3 is CASSYPASGDRNNEQSF. The CDR3 nucleotides are TGTGCCAGCAGTTACCCGGCTAGCGGGGATCGCAACAATGAGCAGTCCTTC.